The clone carrying this T cell receptor beta chain was seen many times. These data belong to a study of early T cells in non-severe SARS-CoV-2 infection. Trimming cost V 6 bases and J 0 bases, with 11 bases left between them. This CDR3 spans 14 amino acids. In germline, CDR1 is KGHSH, CDR2 LQKENI. TCRdb redid the calling of the 5' RACE reads with MiXCR, one entry per CDR3 protein. Among about 50,000 distinct CDR3 sequences listed, approximately 8.5% were seen once. The genes are TRBV18 and TRBJ1-1; a possible D gene is TRBD1 (6 bases). The sequenced material came from whole blood. This clonotype was obtained from an adult who was a healthcare worker with PCR-confirmed SARS-CoV-2 infection or an uninfected control (not recorded which). The CDR3 nucleotides are TGTGCCAGCTCCCAGACAGGTATGAACACTGAAGCTTTCTTT. Protein product: CASSQTGMNTEAFF. The variable domain in full, completed from reference TRBV18 and TRBJ1-1, reads NAGVMQNPRHLVRRRGQEARLRCSPMKGHSHVYWYRQLPEEGLKFMVYLQKENIIDESGMPKERFSAEFPKEGPSILRIQQVVRGDSAAYFCASSQTGMNTEAFFGQGTRLTVV.